This T cell receptor (beta chain) was recorded in a study of metastatic and nonmetastatic thyroid tumors. MiXCR was used by TCRdb to re-call the PCR reads. Among about 18,000 clones listed, roughly 27% were seen once. V lost 5 bases, J lost 4 bases, and 12 bases lay in between. This CDR3 region has 13 residues. Germline V gives CDR1 SEHNR, CDR2 FQNEAQ (reference sequence). Treatment of any kind had been given to no patient before thyroid surgery. This sequence originates from a male donor with papillary thyroid cancer or a benign thyroid nodule (not recorded which). Some clones in this sample may be carry-over from other donors' samples. This chain uses TRBV7-9 with TRBJ2-7, with D possibly being TRBD1 or TRBD2 (5 bases each). The material sequenced was tumor tissue. The CDR3 is CASSPGTVYEQYF. DNA for the CDR3: TGTGCCAGCAGCCCTGGGACGGTTTACGAGCAGTACTTC.